Listed here are 32 T cell receptor beta chains from one sample, sequenced in a study of cytomegalovirus exposure and HLA in healthy donors (dated by TCRdb to 2015 to 2018). The method was the immunoSEQ multiplex PCR assay. A mixture of 60 forward primers for TCR Vbeta segments and 13 reverse primers for TCR Jbeta segments was used in the multiplex PCR. As stored in TCRdb, this immuneACCESS dataset retains in-frame rearrangements with V and J assigned. A fraction of the clones does not appear; measured against another copy, unresolved V genes explain less than half of the discrepancy, and the remainder lacks a known reason. Across this sample there are 120,000 or so clones, with roughly 74% seen only once. The ten largest clones represent 5.8% of the sample. The specimen was PBMCs. Source of these receptors: a woman aged 50 to 65 in good health and CMV-seropositive.

The chain uses TRBV13 and TRBJ2-2, with 7 bases lining up with TRBD1. V shed 5 bases and J 1 base; nucleotides not matched to a gene: 7. The CDR3 runs to 16 residues. Germline V gene data show CDR1 as PRHDT and CDR2 as FYEKMQ (reference sequence). The CDR3 DNA sequence: TGTGCCAGCAGCGGGTCCGGGACAGTGAACACCGGGGAGCTGTTTTTT. Translating it yields CASSGSGTVNTGELFF.

This sequence joins TRBV9 and TRBJ1-6; 7 bases agree with TRBD1. The V segment lost 0 bases and the J segment 7 bases; nucleotides outside the gene matches: 7. The germline V gene has CDR1 SGDLS and CDR2 YYNGEE. CDR3 length: 16 residues. Written as DNA, the CDR3 is TGTGCCAGCAGCGTAGCAGGGACAGCTCTAAATTCACCCCTCCACTTT. This gives the protein CASSVAGTALNSPLHF.

The V and J genes are TRBV5-4 and TRBJ2-1; 9 bases are shared with TRBD2. The CDR3 contains 17 residues. With 4 bases clipped from V and 7 bases from J, the junction kept 15 bases outside the gene matches. Germline assignment: CDR1 SGHNT and CDR2 YYREEE (reference sequence). The CDR3 loop is CASSRDVGLAGNNEQFF. The CDR3 bases are TGTGCCAGCAGCCGGGACGTTGGGCTAGCGGGGAATAATGAGCAGTTCTTC.

The V gene is TRBV6-5, the J gene TRBJ1-1; D is uncertain. The CDR3 is 13 amino acids. V lost 2 bases and J lost 1, with 5 bases in between. Germline V gene sequence: CDR1 MNHEY, CDR2 SVGAGI. This chain's CDR3 is CASSYNTNTEAFF. The CDR3 region has the DNA TGTGCCAGCAGTTACAACACGAACACTGAAGCTTTCTTT.

This sequence joins TRBV7-9 and TRBJ2-1; possibly TRBD1 for D (5 bases). Germline V gene sequence: CDR1 SEHNR, CDR2 FQNEAQ (reference sequence). V was shortened by 4 bases and J by 16 bases, with 23 bases between the two germline ends. The CDR3 covers 14 residues. For the CDR3, the DNA is TGTGCCAGCAGCTCTCAAATAAAAGGGGCCGCGACATTCTTC. Its translation: CASSSQIKGAATFF. Full variable domain (outside the CDR3, taken from reference TRBV7-9 and TRBJ2-1): DTGVSQNPRHKITKRGQNVTFRCDPISEHNRLYWYRQTLGQGPEFLTYFQNEAQLEKSRLLSDRFSAERPKGSFSTLEIQRTEQGDSAMYLCASSSQIKGAATFFGPGTRLTVL.

The chain uses TRBV20-1 and TRBJ2-5; TRBD1 is a possible D gene (6 bases). The germline CDR1 and CDR2 sequences are DFQATT and SNEGSKA (reference sequence). This CDR3 contains 11 residues. V lost 5 bases and J 5 bases, leaving 9 bases between the germline ends. CDR3: CSARQGETQYF. CDR3 nucleotide sequence: TGCAGTGCTCGCCAGGGGGAGACCCAGTACTTC.

This chain uses TRBV28 with TRBJ1-5, with TRBD1 as a possible D gene (6 bases). The CDR3 length is 11 residues. Germline CDR1 reads MDHEN; CDR2 reads SYDVKM. In DNA form, the CDR3 reads TGTGCAGGGGGATGGGGTCAGCCCCAGCATTTT. This codes for CAGGWGQPQHF. Filled out from reference TRBV28 and TRBJ1-5, the complete variable domain reads DVKVTQSSRYLVKRTGEKVFLECVQDMDHENMFWYRQDPGLGLRLIYFSYDVKMKEKGDIPEGYSVSREKKERFSLILESASTNQTSMYLCAGGWGQPQHFGDGTRLSIL.

The chain carries TRBV29-1 and TRBJ1-5; D perhaps matches TRBD1 (5 bases). V shed 4 bases and J shed 3 bases, with 10 bases lying between them. Germline V gene data show CDR1 as SQVTM and CDR2 as ANQGSEA. The CDR3 is made up of 13 amino acids. The CDR3 loop is CSVGKQDNQPQHF. In DNA, the CDR3 is TGCAGCGTTGGGAAACAGGACAATCAGCCCCAGCATTTT.

As to this clone: Additional DNA sequences in this sample encode the identical CDR3. This chain uses TRBV7-9 with TRBJ1-1, with D unresolved. The CDR3 is 12 amino acids. Germline values: CDR1 SEHNR, CDR2 FQNEAQ (reference sequence). The V end was cut by 1 base, the J end by 7 bases, with 7 bases between. Here the CDR3 reads CASSLGGGEAFF. The CDR3 nucleotides are TGTGCCAGCAGCTTAGGAGGCGGTGAAGCTTTCTTT.

This clone has only one observation. CDR3 in DNA: TGTGCCACGGGGACAGGGGTGCCGGGTAATTCACCCCTCCACTTT. Translating it yields CATGTGVPGNSPLHF. The V and J genes are TRBV6-5 and TRBJ1-6; 10 nucleotides align to TRBD1. V shed 10 bases, J shed 6 bases, and the junction held 9 bases outside the gene matches. The CDR3 contains 15 residues. From germline, CDR1 is MNHEY and CDR2 SVGAGI.

The chain recombines TRBV14 with TRBJ2-7; unclear D gene. This CDR3 spans 12 amino acids. Germline V CDR1 and CDR2: SGHDN, FVKESK. V dropped 4 bases and J dropped 0 bases, with 4 bases sitting between them. Written as DNA, the CDR3 is TGTGCCAGCAGCCCCCACTCCTACGAGCAGTACTTC. Amino acid sequence: CASSPHSYEQYF.

The chain couples TRBV6-6 to TRBJ2-3, with D hard to call. Germline CDR1 and CDR2: MNHNY and SVGAGI (reference sequence). The CDR3 loop spans 11 amino acids. V lost 8 bases, J lost 6 bases, and 9 bases lay in between. CDR3 loop: CASRLSDTQYF. The CDR3 DNA sequence: TGTGCCAGCCGTCTTTCGGATACGCAGTATTTT.

V gene TRBV2 combines with J gene TRBJ1-6, with 10 bases lining up with TRBD1. The CDR3 has 15 residues. Germline V gene lookup returns CDR1 SNHLY and CDR2 FYNNEI. Trimming at V came to 2 bases and at J to 7 bases, leaving 2 bases not matched to a gene. CDR3 amino acids: CASSERQGANSPLHF. CDR3 DNA sequence: TGTGCCAGCAGTGAACGACAGGGGGCGAATTCACCCCTCCACTTT.

The genes are TRBV5-1 and TRBJ2-2; D may be TRBD2 (7 bases). This CDR3 region has 16 residues. CDR1 is SGHRS, CDR2 YFSETQ, per germline. V dropped 0 bases and J dropped 1 base, with 10 bases sitting between them. The CDR3 protein is CASSLGGGRNTGELFF. The CDR3 bases are TGCGCCAGCAGCTTGGGGGGGGGCCGGAACACCGGGGAGCTGTTTTTT. Together with reference TRBV5-1 and TRBJ2-2, the CDR3 gives the full variable domain: KAGVTQTPRYLIKTRGQQVTLSCSPISGHRSVSWYQQTPGQGLQFLFEYFSETQRNKGNFPGRFSGRQFSNSRSEMNVSTLELGDSALYLCASSLGGGRNTGELFFGEGSRLTVL.

This chain joins TRBV6-4 and TRBJ2-3; 14 bases map to TRBD2. CDR1 and CDR2 (germline): MRHNA, SNTAGT. The length of the CDR3 is 15 residues. Trimming at V came to 3 bases and at J to 4 bases, leaving 0 bases not matched to a gene. This chain's CDR3 is CASSETSGGADTQYF. The CDR3 DNA reads TGTGCCAGCAGTGAGACTAGCGGGGGGGCAGATACGCAGTATTTT.

This chain joins TRBV9 and TRBJ2-7, with TRBD2 identical over 8 bases. The CDR3 spans 15 residues. The germline V gene encodes CDR1 SGDLS and CDR2 YYNGEE. The V and J ends lost 1 base and 5 bases, in that order; junction bases with no gene match: 8. The CDR3 protein is CASSVRGLGLNEQYF. Here the CDR3 DNA reads TGTGCCAGCAGCGTAAGGGGACTAGGACTGAACGAGCAGTACTTC.

The genes are TRBV6-4 and TRBJ2-3; 7 positions match TRBD2. V lost 4 bases and J lost 5; bases outside the gene matches: 6. CDR1 is MRHNA and CDR2 is SNTAGT in the germline V gene. This CDR3 spans 14 amino acids. CDR3 region: CASSAGGLLDTQYF. The CDR3 DNA reads TGTGCCAGCAGTGCGGGGGGTTTATTAGATACGCAGTATTTT.

The rearrangement links TRBV4-1 to TRBJ1-3; D call uncertain. V was cut by 1 base and J by 5 bases, with 9 bases left in between. CDR1 is MGHRA and CDR2 is YSYEKL in the germline V gene. CDR3 size: 14 residues. The DNA for the CDR3 is TGCGCCAGCAGCCAAGGCCACAGTCGAAACACCATATATTTT. It encodes CASSQGHSRNTIYF.

The CDR3 is CASSPPGRGAPREQYF. CDR3 nucleotide sequence: TGTGCCAGCTCACCACCGGGGCGGGGGGCCCCCCGCGAGCAGTACTTC. The chain employs TRBV18 and TRBJ2-7; TRBD2 matches 8 bases. Germline V gene sequence: CDR1 KGHSH, CDR2 LQKENI. The V and J ends lost 0 bases and 6 bases, in that order; junction bases with no gene match: 10. CDR3 size: 16 residues.

The chain carries TRBV9 and TRBJ1-5, with 8 bases matching TRBD1. The CDR3 is made up of 13 amino acids. Trimming cost V 3 bases and J 9 bases; bases outside gene matches: 5. Germline V gives CDR1 SGDLS, CDR2 YYNGEE. The CDR3 reads CASSATTGGPQHF. The CDR3, as DNA: TGTGCCAGCAGCGCGACTACAGGGGGGCCCCAGCATTTT. Based on the CDR3 plus reference TRBV9 and TRBJ1-5, the full variable domain is DSGVTQTPKHLITATGQRVTLRCSPRSGDLSVYWYQQSLDQGLQFLIQYYNGEERAKGNILERFSAQQFPDLHSELNLSSLELGDSALYFCASSATTGGPQHFGDGTRLSIL.

The genes are TRBV7-8 and TRBJ2-1, with 11 positions matching TRBD2. The CDR3 extends over 15 amino acids. V was clipped by 1 base and J by 4 bases; unmatched bases: 0. Germline assignment: CDR1 SGHVS and CDR2 FQNEAQ. CDR3 region: CASSLGTSGYNEQFF. CDR3 bases: TGTGCCAGCAGCTTAGGGACTAGCGGGTACAATGAGCAGTTCTTC.

This clone was picked up one time. V and J are TRBV6-1 and TRBJ2-3; D is unresolved. The CDR3 length is 13 residues. Per the germline V gene, CDR1 is MNHNS and CDR2 is SASEGT. V dropped 6 bases and J dropped 6 bases, with 13 bases sitting between them. DNA of the CDR3: TGTGCCAGCAGACAGTTTAGGTCGGATACGCAGTATTTT. This sequence encodes CASRQFRSDTQYF.

The rearrangement joins TRBV14 to TRBJ2-2; 12 nucleotides agree with TRBD2. This CDR3 contains 16 residues. Germline CDR1 is SGHDN and CDR2 is FVKESK. V lost 4 bases, J lost 7 bases, and 7 bases stayed unmatched. The CDR3 is CASSRTSGGSGGELFF. The CDR3 bases are TGTGCCAGCAGCCGCACTAGCGGGGGGTCCGGCGGGGAGCTGTTTTTT.

This chain uses TRBV7-8 with TRBJ1-4, with D possibly being TRBD1 (5 bases). Germline lookup yields CDR1 SGHVS and CDR2 FQNEAQ. The V end lost 5 bases, the J end lost 6 bases, and 7 bases lay between the germline ends. The CDR3 covers 12 residues. The CDR3 reads CASSPTDEKLFF. The DNA for the CDR3 is TGTGCCAGCAGCCCGACAGATGAAAAACTGTTTTTT.

This clone was seen just once. The V and J genes are TRBV18 and TRBJ2-5, with no clear D. Germline V gene data show CDR1 as KGHSH and CDR2 as LQKENI. The CDR3 is 15 amino acids. Trimming removed 5 bases at V and 2 bases at J, with 15 bases between. Here the CDR3 reads CASSTRRQTQETQYF. CDR3 in DNA: TGTGCCAGCTCAACACGCCGACAAACACAAGAGACCCAGTACTTC.

The chain combines TRBV7-9 with TRBJ2-7, with TRBD2 as a possible D gene (5 bases). The CDR3 is 16 residues long. V lost 5 bases, J lost 5 bases, and 22 bases lay in between. Germline loops: CDR1 SEHNR, CDR2 FQNEAQ (reference sequence). CDR3 coding DNA: TGTGCCAGCAGCGGAACCCGGGAAGCTCCTTCACACGAGCAGTACTTC. Protein sequence: CASSGTREAPSHEQYF.

J is TRBJ2-3 and V is TRBV19; no clear D. Trimming took 4 bases from V and 2 from J, leaving 16 bases between them. Looked up from germline, CDR1 is LNHDA and CDR2 is SQIVND (reference sequence). The CDR3 covers 16 residues. CDR3 coding DNA: TGTGCCAGTAGTAGGCCCTTGGCAGGAACCACAGATACGCAGTATTTT. This codes for CASSRPLAGTTDTQYF.

The J gene is TRBJ2-7, the V gene TRBV9; TRBD1 is a possible D gene (6 bases). The CDR3 extends over 13 amino acids. Per the germline V gene, CDR1 is SGDLS and CDR2 is YYNGEE. Trimming pared 3 bases from V and 3 bases from J, leaving 10 bases between. The CDR3 sequence is CASSERQDYEQYF. Written as DNA, the CDR3 is TGTGCCAGCAGCGAGAGACAGGACTACGAGCAGTACTTC.

This chain links TRBV5-4 with TRBJ2-6, with a weak D call TRBD2 (6 bases). Looked up from germline, CDR1 is SGHNT and CDR2 is YYREEE (reference sequence). V was pared by 4 bases and J by 0 bases, with 11 bases between. There are 16 residues in the CDR3. In nucleotides, the CDR3 is TGTGCCAGCAGCGTGGGCGGGACCTCTGGGGCCAACGTCCTGACTTTC. Amino acids: CASSVGGTSGANVLTF.

V and J are TRBV19 and TRBJ1-5; 8 nucleotides match TRBD1. From germline, CDR1 is LNHDA and CDR2 SQIVND (reference sequence). Trimming cost V 7 bases and J 2 bases; bases outside gene matches: 4. The CDR3 covers 14 residues. CDR3 nucleotides: TGTGCCAGTACGCCGGGACAGGGCAATCAGCCCCAGCATTTT. It codes for CASTPGQGNQPQHF.

The chain links TRBV7-2 to TRBJ2-1; D is possibly TRBD2 (6 bases). The V gene lost 2 bases and the J gene lost 4 bases, with 21 bases spanning the gap. Germline V gene lookup returns CDR1 SGHTA and CDR2 FQGNSA. This CDR3 has 18 amino acids. The CDR3 sequence: CASSLNILGGGYYNEQFF. The DNA of the CDR3 is TGTGCCAGCAGCTTAAATATTTTGGGGGGTGGGTATTACAATGAGCAGTTCTTC.

V and J are TRBV7-2 and TRBJ2-2, with D maybe TRBD1 (5 bases). V was shortened by 8 bases and J by 2 bases, with 15 bases between the two germline ends. The CDR3 is 15 amino acids. The germline CDR1 and CDR2 sequences are SGHTA and FQGNSA. The CDR3 is CASFPTRVNTGELFF. The CDR3 DNA reads as TGTGCCAGCTTCCCAACCAGGGTAAACACCGGGGAGCTGTTTTTT. The full variable domain, rest sourced from reference TRBV7-2 and TRBJ2-2, is GAGVSQSPSNKVTEKGKDVELRCDPISGHTALYWYRQSLGQGLEFLIYFQGNSAPDKSGLPSDRFSAERTGGSVSTLTIQRTQQEDSAVYLCASFPTRVNTGELFFGEGSRLTVL.